The 22 T cell receptor beta chains below all came from one sample that was sequenced in a study of cytomegalovirus exposure and HLA in healthy donors. PCR employed 60 Vbeta and 13 Jbeta primers. This table comes from immunoSEQ multiplex PCR, and its TCRdb copy is limited to in-frame clones, with some not included. The profile shows 97,000 or so clones, approximately 71% of them singletons. The source material was PBMCs. Every receptor here comes from a male donor in good health and CMV-seropositive.

V and J are TRBV7-7 and TRBJ2-2; tentative D call: TRBD1 (6 bases). The CDR3 totals 14 residues. Germline V gene sequence: CDR1 SSHAT, CDR2 FNYEAQ (reference sequence). Trimming left V 1 base short and J 4 bases short, with 7 bases between. DNA for the CDR3: TGTGCCAGCAGCTTAGACAGGGTCACCGGGGAGCTGTTTTTT. Residues: CASSLDRVTGELFF.

The rearrangement uses TRBV7-8 and TRBJ2-2; 7 bases map to TRBD1. In germline, CDR1 is SGHVS, CDR2 FQNEAQ. The V gene end was trimmed by 5 bases and the J gene end by 5 bases; junction bases not matched to a gene: 5. The CDR3 runs to 14 residues. The CDR3 sequence: CASSKTGLTGELFF. CDR3 in DNA: TGTGCCAGCAGCAAGACAGGGTTAACCGGGGAGCTGTTTTTT.

The V and J genes are TRBV4-2 and TRBJ2-7, with TRBD2 identical over 7 bases. Germline loops: CDR1 LGHNA, CDR2 YNFKEQ. CDR3 length: 18 amino acids. Trimming removed 4 bases from V and 3 bases from J; junction bases left unmatched: 18. CDR3 in DNA: TGTGCCAGCAGCCCCACCCTCCCAGGCTCTAGCGGATACTACGAGCAGTACTTC. This encodes CASSPTLPGSSGYYEQYF.

The gene calls are TRBV14 and TRBJ1-6, with 7 bases fitting TRBD1. The CDR3 contains 16 residues. The trim removed 1 base at V and 8 bases at J, leaving 8 bases unmatched. Germline V gene data show CDR1 as SGHDN and CDR2 as FVKESK. The CDR3 nucleotides are TGTGCCAGCAGCCAAGCACAGGGGAAAGGAGATTCACCCCTCCACTTT. Translation: CASSQAQGKGDSPLHF.

The gene calls are TRBV10-3 and TRBJ2-1, with 11 bases that match TRBD2. The CDR3 has 19 residues. Trimming at V came to 0 bases and at J to 0 bases, leaving 7 bases not matched to a gene. Germline V gives CDR1 ENHRY, CDR2 SYGVKD. The CDR3 loop reads CAISESMGLAESSYNEQFF. Here the CDR3 DNA reads TGTGCCATCAGTGAGTCAATGGGACTAGCGGAGAGCTCCTACAATGAGCAGTTCTTC.

The V call is TRBV14, the J call TRBJ2-7; TRBD1 might be the D (6 bases). Germline lookup yields CDR1 SGHDN and CDR2 FVKESK. The CDR3 contains 11 residues. Between the trimmed V and J ends, which lost 1 base and 11 bases, there was a span of 9 bases. CDR3 DNA sequence: TGTGCCAGCAGCCAAGCAGGGGCCGAGTACTTC. Protein: CASSQAGAEYF.

V and J are TRBV2 and TRBJ2-2; 7 bases map to TRBD1. After removal of 3 bases from V and 4 bases from J, the junction contained 2 bases not matched to a gene. The CDR3 extends over 14 amino acids. Germline loops: CDR1 SNHLY, CDR2 FYNNEI. As DNA, the CDR3 is TGTGCCAGCAGTGAGGACAGGTTCACCGGGGAGCTGTTTTTT. Translating it yields CASSEDRFTGELFF.

J is TRBJ1-1 and V is TRBV28; D gene uncertain. CDR1 and CDR2 from the germline V gene are MDHEN and SYDVKM. The CDR3 spans 16 residues. Trimming shortened V by 6 bases and J by 5 bases, and 22 bases separated the two germline ends. The CDR3 is CASRSPGIKAGTEAFF. In DNA, the CDR3 is TGTGCCAGCAGGTCTCCAGGTATAAAGGCGGGAACTGAAGCTTTCTTT.

J is TRBJ1-5 and V is TRBV30; TRBD1 might be the D (5 bases). The ends were cut back, 5 bases at V and 2 bases at J, with 13 bases in the middle. The CDR3 has 14 residues. Germline CDR1 reads GTSNPN; CDR2 reads SVGIG (reference sequence). CDR3 DNA sequence: TGTGCCTGGGGATCTGGGGGGGGCAATCAGCCCCAGCATTTT. Translation gives CAWGSGGGNQPQHF.

The chain joins TRBV4-3 to TRBJ2-7; tentatively, D is TRBD1 (6 bases). Germline V gene sequence: CDR1 LGHNA, CDR2 YSLEER. V was shortened by 3 bases and J by 3 bases, with 18 bases between the two germline ends. The CDR3 contains 16 residues. The CDR3 loop reads CASSQEMAQGIYEQYF. CDR3 in DNA: TGCGCCAGCAGCCAGGAGATGGCACAGGGAATCTACGAGCAGTACTTC.

This clone was recorded a few times. The genes are TRBV9 and TRBJ1-1; 9 bases are shared with TRBD1. Germline V gene lookup returns CDR1 SGDLS and CDR2 YYNGEE. There are 14 residues in the CDR3. Germline trimming cut 2 bases from V and 4 bases from J; bases unmatched to any gene: 3. The CDR3: CASSVGQGGTEAFF. For the CDR3, the DNA is TGTGCCAGCAGCGTGGGACAGGGAGGCACTGAAGCTTTCTTT.

The table lists this clone with a few counts. Other nucleotide sequences in the sample specify the same CDR3. The chain uses TRBV19 and TRBJ2-5, with 10 bases matching TRBD2. The germline CDR1 and CDR2 sequences are LNHDA and SQIVND (reference sequence). The V gene end was trimmed by 0 bases and the J gene end by 5 bases; junction bases not matched to a gene: 3. This CDR3 region has 15 residues. The CDR3 is CASSIDLAGVETQYF. CDR3 sequence (DNA): TGTGCCAGTAGTATAGATCTAGCGGGAGTGGAGACCCAGTACTTC.

In this sample, this clone turned up once. The chain recombines TRBV6-5 with TRBJ2-7; 8 bases agree with TRBD1. The CDR3 length is 13 residues. V lost 5 bases, J lost 5 bases, and 5 bases stayed unmatched. The germline gives CDR1 MNHEY, CDR2 SVGAGI. The CDR3 sequence is CASSGQGADEQYF. As DNA, the CDR3 is TGTGCCAGCAGTGGGCAGGGGGCGGACGAGCAGTACTTC.

The J gene is TRBJ2-3, the V gene TRBV28; TRBD2 matches at 9 bases. This CDR3 region has 13 residues. CDR1 and CDR2 (germline): MDHEN, SYDVKM. V trimming: 10 bases; J trimming: 1 base; junction bases outside the gene matches: 3. In DNA, the CDR3 is TGTGCCACCTTAGCGGGAGGCACAGATACGCAGTATTTT. It specifies CATLAGGTDTQYF. The whole variable domain, remainder taken from reference TRBV28 and TRBJ2-3, is DVKVTQSSRYLVKRTGEKVFLECVQDMDHENMFWYRQDPGLGLRLIYFSYDVKMKEKGDIPEGYSVSREKKERFSLILESASTNQTSMYLCATLAGGTDTQYFGPGTRLTVL.

V usage is TRBV4-1 and J usage is TRBJ1-6; 7 bases are a match to TRBD1. Trimming took 1 base from V and 4 from J; bases not matched to a gene: 4. This CDR3 is built from 16 residues. The germline V gene encodes CDR1 MGHRA and CDR2 YSYEKL. CDR3 sequence reads: CASSQGQGIYNSPLHF. The CDR3 DNA reads as TGCGCCAGCAGCCAAGGACAGGGTATTTATAATTCACCCCTCCACTTT.

This sequence joins TRBV7-2 and TRBJ2-7; D not certain. With 7 bases removed from V and 1 base from J, the gap between germline ends came to 14 bases. The CDR3 covers 14 residues. Per the germline V gene, CDR1 is SGHTA and CDR2 is FQGNSA. The CDR3 DNA is TGTGCCAGCACCTCACAACCATCATCCTACGAGCAGTACTTC. This sequence encodes CASTSQPSSYEQYF.

The V and J genes are TRBV4-1 and TRBJ2-7; D possibly corresponds to TRBD2 (5 bases). V was cut by 1 base and J by 6 bases, with 13 bases left in between. Germline lookup yields CDR1 MGHRA and CDR2 YSYEKL. This CDR3 region has 14 residues. CDR3 in amino acids: CASSQVYPTSEQYF. Written as DNA, the CDR3 is TGCGCCAGCAGCCAAGTGTACCCCACTAGCGAGCAGTACTTC.

The genes are TRBV25-1 and TRBJ1-4; 8 nucleotides agree with TRBD1. The CDR3 extends over 14 amino acids. The junction had 8 bases not matched to a gene; V was cut back by 6 bases and J by 8 bases. Germline V lookup: CDR1 MGHDK, CDR2 SYGVNS. In nucleotides, the CDR3 is TGTGCCAGCAGCCCCAGGGGGCTGCGAGAAAAACTGTTTTTT. Protein product: CASSPRGLREKLFF. The variable domain in full, completed from reference TRBV25-1 and TRBJ1-4, reads EADIYQTPRYLVIGTGKKITLECSQTMGHDKMYWYQQDPGMELHLIHYSYGVNSTEKGDLSSESTVSRIRTEHFPLTLESARPSHTSQYLCASSPRGLREKLFFGSGTQLSVL.

The chain is built from TRBV19 and TRBJ2-7, with TRBD2 matching over 9 bases. The CDR3 contains 15 residues. Trimming at V came to 5 bases and at J to 4 bases, leaving 9 bases not matched to a gene. Germline V lookup: CDR1 LNHDA, CDR2 SQIVND (reference sequence). The CDR3 DNA reads as TGTGCCAGTAGTGCCTCTAGCGGGGTTGCGTACGAGCAGTACTTC. Translating it yields CASSASSGVAYEQYF.

The count of this clone is one. The chain couples TRBV2 to TRBJ1-4; 10 nucleotides agree with TRBD1. CDR3 length: 14 residues. Germline CDR1 reads SNHLY; CDR2 reads FYNNEI. Losses at the gene ends were 3 bases for V and 7 bases for J; bases not matched to a gene: 2. The CDR3 sequence is CASSETGGGEKLFF. CDR3 nucleotide sequence: TGTGCCAGCAGTGAGACAGGGGGCGGTGAAAAACTGTTTTTT. The full variable domain, in which reference TRBV2 and TRBJ1-4 provide the parts outside the CDR3, is EPEVTQTPSHQVTQMGQEVILRCVPISNHLYFYWYRQILGQKVEFLVSFYNNEISEKSEIFDDQFSVERPDGSNFTLKIRSTKLEDSAMYFCASSETGGGEKLFFGSGTQLSVL.

This chain links TRBV6-5 with TRBJ2-2; TRBD2 agrees at 11 bases. The CDR3 length is 16 residues. Looked up from germline, CDR1 is MNHEY and CDR2 is SVGAGI. V shed 0 bases, J shed 5 bases, and the junction held 2 bases outside the gene matches. CDR3 in amino acids: CASSYSWTSGTGELFF. The CDR3 DNA sequence: TGTGCCAGCAGTTACTCGTGGACTAGCGGGACCGGGGAGCTGTTTTTT.

V usage is TRBV28 and J usage is TRBJ2-2, with 10 bases that match TRBD1. V trimming: 5 bases; J trimming: 4 bases; junction bases outside the gene matches: 13. This CDR3 has 18 residues. Germline values: CDR1 MDHEN, CDR2 SYDVKM. The CDR3 DNA reads as TGTGCCAGCAGTCCAGGGACAGGGGACATTGTAAGCACCGGGGAGCTGTTTTTT. Protein sequence: CASSPGTGDIVSTGELFF.